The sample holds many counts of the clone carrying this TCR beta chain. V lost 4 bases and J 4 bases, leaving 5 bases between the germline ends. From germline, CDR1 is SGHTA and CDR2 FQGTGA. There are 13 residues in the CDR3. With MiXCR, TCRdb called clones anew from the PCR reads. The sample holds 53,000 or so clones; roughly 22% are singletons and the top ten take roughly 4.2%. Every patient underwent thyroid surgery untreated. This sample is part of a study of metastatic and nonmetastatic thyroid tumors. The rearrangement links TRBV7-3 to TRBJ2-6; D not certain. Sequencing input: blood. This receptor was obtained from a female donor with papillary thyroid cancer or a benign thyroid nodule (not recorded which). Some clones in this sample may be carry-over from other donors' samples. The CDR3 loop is CASSSTGANVLTF. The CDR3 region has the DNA TGTGCCAGCAGCTCGACCGGGGCCAACGTCCTGACTTTC.